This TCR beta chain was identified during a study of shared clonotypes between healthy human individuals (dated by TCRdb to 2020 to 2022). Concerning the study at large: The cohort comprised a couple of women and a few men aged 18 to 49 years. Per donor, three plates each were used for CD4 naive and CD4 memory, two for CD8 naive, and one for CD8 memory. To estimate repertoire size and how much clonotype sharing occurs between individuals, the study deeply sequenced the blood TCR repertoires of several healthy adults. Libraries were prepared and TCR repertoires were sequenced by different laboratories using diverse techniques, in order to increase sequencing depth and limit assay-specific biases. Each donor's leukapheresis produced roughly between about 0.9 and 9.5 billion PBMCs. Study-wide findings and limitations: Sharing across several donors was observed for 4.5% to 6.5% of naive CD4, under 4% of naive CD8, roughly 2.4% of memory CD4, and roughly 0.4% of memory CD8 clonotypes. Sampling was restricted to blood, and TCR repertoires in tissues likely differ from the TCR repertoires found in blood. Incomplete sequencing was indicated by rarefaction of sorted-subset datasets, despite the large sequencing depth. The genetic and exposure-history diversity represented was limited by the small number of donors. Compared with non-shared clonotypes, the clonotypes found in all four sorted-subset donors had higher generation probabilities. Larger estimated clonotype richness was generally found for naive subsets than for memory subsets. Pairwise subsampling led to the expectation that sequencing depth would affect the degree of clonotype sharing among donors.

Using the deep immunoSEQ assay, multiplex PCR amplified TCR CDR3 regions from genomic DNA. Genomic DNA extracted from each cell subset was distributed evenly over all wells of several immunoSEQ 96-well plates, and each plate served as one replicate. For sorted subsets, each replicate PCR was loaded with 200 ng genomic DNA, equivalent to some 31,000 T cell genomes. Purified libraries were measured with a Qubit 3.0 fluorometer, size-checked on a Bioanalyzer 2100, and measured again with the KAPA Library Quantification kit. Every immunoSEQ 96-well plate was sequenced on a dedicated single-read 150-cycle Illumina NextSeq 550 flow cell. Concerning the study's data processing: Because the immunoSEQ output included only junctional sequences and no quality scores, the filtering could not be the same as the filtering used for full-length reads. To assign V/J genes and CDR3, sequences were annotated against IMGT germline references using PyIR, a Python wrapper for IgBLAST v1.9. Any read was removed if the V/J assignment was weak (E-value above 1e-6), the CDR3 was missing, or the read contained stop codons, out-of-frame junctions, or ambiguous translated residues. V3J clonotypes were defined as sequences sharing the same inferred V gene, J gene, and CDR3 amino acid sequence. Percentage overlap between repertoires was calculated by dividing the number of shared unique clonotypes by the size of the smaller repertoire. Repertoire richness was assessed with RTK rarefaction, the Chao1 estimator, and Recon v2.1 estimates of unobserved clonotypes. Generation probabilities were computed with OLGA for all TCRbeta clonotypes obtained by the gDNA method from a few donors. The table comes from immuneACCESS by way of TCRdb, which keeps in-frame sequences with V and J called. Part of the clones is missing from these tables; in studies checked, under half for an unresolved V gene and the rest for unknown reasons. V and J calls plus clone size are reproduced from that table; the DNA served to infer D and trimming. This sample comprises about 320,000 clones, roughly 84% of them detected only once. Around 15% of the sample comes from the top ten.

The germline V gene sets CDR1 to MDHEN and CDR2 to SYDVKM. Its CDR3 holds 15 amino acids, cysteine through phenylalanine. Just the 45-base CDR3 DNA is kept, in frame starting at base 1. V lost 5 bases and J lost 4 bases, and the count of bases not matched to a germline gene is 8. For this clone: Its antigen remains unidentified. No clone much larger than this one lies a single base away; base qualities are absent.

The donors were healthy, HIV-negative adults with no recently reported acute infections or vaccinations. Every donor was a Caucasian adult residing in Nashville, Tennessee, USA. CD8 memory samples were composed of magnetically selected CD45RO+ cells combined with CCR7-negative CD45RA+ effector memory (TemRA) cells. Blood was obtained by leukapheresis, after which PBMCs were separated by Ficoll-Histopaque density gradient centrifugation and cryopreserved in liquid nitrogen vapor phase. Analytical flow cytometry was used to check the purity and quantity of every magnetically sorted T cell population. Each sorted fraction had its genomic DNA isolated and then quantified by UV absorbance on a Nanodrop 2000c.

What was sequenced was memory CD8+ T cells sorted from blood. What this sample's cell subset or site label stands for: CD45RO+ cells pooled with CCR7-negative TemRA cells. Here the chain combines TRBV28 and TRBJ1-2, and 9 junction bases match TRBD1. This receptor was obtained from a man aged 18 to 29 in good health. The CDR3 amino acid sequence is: CASSPLTGGAYGYTF. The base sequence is TGTGCCAGCAGTCCATTAACAGGGGGCGCCTATGGCTACACCTTC.